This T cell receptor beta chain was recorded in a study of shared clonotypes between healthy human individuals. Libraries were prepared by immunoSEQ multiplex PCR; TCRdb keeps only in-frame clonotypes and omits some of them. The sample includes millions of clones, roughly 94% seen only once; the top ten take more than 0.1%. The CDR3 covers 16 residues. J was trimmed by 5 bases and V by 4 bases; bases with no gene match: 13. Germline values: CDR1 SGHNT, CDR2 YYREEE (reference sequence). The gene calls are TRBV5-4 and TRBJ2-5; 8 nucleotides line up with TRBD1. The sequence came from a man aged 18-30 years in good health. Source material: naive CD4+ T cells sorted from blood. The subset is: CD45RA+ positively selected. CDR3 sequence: CASSGIGTGLSETQYF. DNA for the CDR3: TGTGCCAGCAGCGGTATAGGGACAGGCCTTTCGGAGACCCAGTACTTC.